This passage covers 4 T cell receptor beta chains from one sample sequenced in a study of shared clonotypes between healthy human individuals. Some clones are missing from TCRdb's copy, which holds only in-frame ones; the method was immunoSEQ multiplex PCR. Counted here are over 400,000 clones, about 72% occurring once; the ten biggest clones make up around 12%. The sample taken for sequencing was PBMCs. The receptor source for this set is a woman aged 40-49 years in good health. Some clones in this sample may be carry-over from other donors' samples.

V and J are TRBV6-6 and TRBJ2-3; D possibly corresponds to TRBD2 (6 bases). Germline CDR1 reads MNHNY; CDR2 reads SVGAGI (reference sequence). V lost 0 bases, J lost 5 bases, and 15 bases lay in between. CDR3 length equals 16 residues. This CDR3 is CASSYSTGVNVDTQYF. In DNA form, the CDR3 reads TGTGCCAGCAGTTACTCGACGGGGGTTAACGTAGATACGCAGTATTTT.

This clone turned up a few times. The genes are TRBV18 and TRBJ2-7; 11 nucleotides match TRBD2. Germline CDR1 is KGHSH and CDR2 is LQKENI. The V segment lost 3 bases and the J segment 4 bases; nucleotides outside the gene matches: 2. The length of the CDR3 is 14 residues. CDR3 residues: CASSPGLADYEQYF. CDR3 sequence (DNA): TGTGCCAGCTCACCGGGACTAGCGGATTACGAGCAGTACTTC.

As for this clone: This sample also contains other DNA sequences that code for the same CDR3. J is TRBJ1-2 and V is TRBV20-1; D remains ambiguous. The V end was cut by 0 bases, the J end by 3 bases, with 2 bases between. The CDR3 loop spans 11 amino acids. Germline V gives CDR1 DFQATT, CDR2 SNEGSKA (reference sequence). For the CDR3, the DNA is TGCAGTGCTAGAGAGTACTATGGCTACACCTTC. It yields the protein CSAREYYGYTF.

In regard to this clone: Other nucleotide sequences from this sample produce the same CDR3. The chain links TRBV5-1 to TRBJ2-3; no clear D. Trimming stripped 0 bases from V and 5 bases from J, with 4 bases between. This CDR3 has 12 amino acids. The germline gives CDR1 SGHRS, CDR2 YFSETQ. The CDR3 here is CASSLARDTQYF. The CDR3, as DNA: TGCGCCAGCAGCTTGGCCAGAGATACGCAGTATTTT.